The 27 T cell receptor beta chains below all came from one sample that was sequenced in a study of blood T cell repertoires in COVID-19 (dated by TCRdb to 2019 to 2021). The library came from the immunoSEQ multiplex PCR assay. Entries here come from immuneACCESS through TCRdb and include only in-frame sequences with V and J called. Some clones fail to appear in such tables; in the studies checked, an unresolved V gene covers under half of the shortfall, and the cause of the remainder is unknown. The sample yields about 210,000 clones; approximately 90% were counted once. Roughly 5% of the sample comes from the top ten. Sequencing was carried out using peripheral blood. The source of these receptors is a woman aged 40 to 49 with acute or convalescent COVID-19.

The V and J genes are TRBV12-3 or TRBV12-4 and TRBJ1-2; D may be TRBD1 (6 bases). Trimming shortened V by 7 bases and J by 6 bases, and 15 bases separated the two germline ends. The length of the CDR3 is 13 residues. DNA of the CDR3: TGTGCCAGCATCCAGGGGCAGGGTGATGGCTACACCTTC. Protein sequence: CASIQGQGDGYTF.

This chain connects TRBV11-2 to TRBJ1-4, with D maybe TRBD1 (5 bases). Trimming cost V 3 bases and J 12 bases, with 14 bases left between them. From germline, CDR1 is SGHAT and CDR2 FQNNGV. CDR3 length: 13 residues. The CDR3 DNA is TGTGCCAGCAGCTTTATGGGGCCGACAGAACTGTTTTTT. This encodes CASSFMGPTELFF. The whole variable domain, remainder taken from reference TRBV11-2 and TRBJ1-4, is EAGVAQSPRYKIIEKRQSVAFWCNPISGHATLYWYQQILGQGPKLLIQFQNNGVVDDSQLPKDRFSAERLKGVDSTLKIQPAKLEDSAVYLCASSFMGPTELFFGSGTQLSVL.

The chain links TRBV30 to TRBJ1-1; 9 bases match TRBD1. V shed 3 bases and J 8 bases; nucleotides not matched to a gene: 10. This CDR3 spans 14 amino acids. In germline, CDR1 is GTSNPN, CDR2 SVGIG (reference sequence). CDR3 bases: TGTGCCTGGAGCCGATTTACAGGGGGCCAAGAAGCTTTCTTT. It specifies CAWSRFTGGQEAFF.

CDR3 region: CASREGFRGLNQPQHF. DNA of the CDR3: TGTGCCAGCCGGGAGGGATTCAGGGGATTGAATCAGCCCCAGCATTTT. The rearrangement links TRBV27 to TRBJ1-5; possible D gene TRBD1, 6 bases. The CDR3 sequence is 16 residues long. CDR1 MNHEY and CDR2 SMNVEV come from the germline V gene (reference sequence). V was trimmed by 8 bases and J by 4 bases, leaving 21 bases between them.

The gene calls are TRBV4-1 and TRBJ2-3; 10 bases agree with TRBD1. Germline loops: CDR1 MGHRA, CDR2 YSYEKL. This CDR3 has 18 amino acids. With V trimmed by 4 bases and J by 2 bases, 12 bases remained unmatched. Here the CDR3 DNA reads TGCGCCAGCAGCCCTTCCATTGGGACAGGGGAGAACACAGATACGCAGTATTTT. Protein sequence: CASSPSIGTGENTDTQYF.

The chain couples TRBV7-3 to TRBJ2-5; TRBD2 might be the D (6 bases). Per germline, CDR1 SGHTA and CDR2 FQGTGA. V was cut by 5 bases and J by 3 bases, with 13 bases left in between. The CDR3 extends over 14 amino acids. CDR3 DNA: TGTGCCAGCAGCCCAGGGACTGGAGAAGAGACCCAGTACTTC. Translated, it gives CASSPGTGEETQYF.

The chain has TRBV9 and TRBJ2-5, with 10 nucleotides matching TRBD2. Germline V lookup: CDR1 SGDLS, CDR2 YYNGEE. This CDR3 is 18 amino acids long. The J segment lost 0 bases and the V segment lost 4 bases, leaving 12 bases of the junction unmatched. The CDR3 protein is CASSPTTSSGGNQETQYF. CDR3 nucleotide sequence: TGTGCCAGCAGCCCCACTACTTCTAGCGGGGGCAACCAAGAGACCCAGTACTTC. The variable domain in full, with the rest retrieved from reference TRBV9 and TRBJ2-5, is DSGVTQTPKHLITATGQRVTLRCSPRSGDLSVYWYQQSLDQGLQFLIQYYNGEERAKGNILERFSAQQFPDLHSELNLSSLELGDSALYFCASSPTTSSGGNQETQYFGPGTRLLVL.

Written as DNA, the CDR3 is TGTGCCAGCAGTGAAATTAGGGCTAGCGTACGGACCCAGTACTTC. Protein: CASSEIRASVRTQYF. The chain uses TRBV6-1 and TRBJ2-5; TRBD2 is a possible D gene (6 bases). The germline CDR1 and CDR2 sequences are MNHNS and SASEGT. This CDR3 has 15 residues. Between the trimmed V and J ends, which lost 2 bases and 7 bases, there was a span of 17 bases.

The chain employs TRBV25-1 and TRBJ1-2; D is uncertain. With 4 bases removed from V and 0 bases from J, the gap between germline ends came to 6 bases. The CDR3 is 13 residues long. Germline V lookup: CDR1 MGHDK, CDR2 SYGVNS. The CDR3, as DNA: TGTGCCAGCAGTGTTACAGCTAACTATGGCTACACCTTC. Its translation: CASSVTANYGYTF.

The chain carries TRBV6-2 or TRBV6-3 and TRBJ2-5; maybe TRBD2 (5 bases). Trimming shortened V by 2 bases and J by 7 bases, and 11 bases separated the two germline ends. There are 13 residues in the CDR3. Germline V lookup: CDR1 MNHEY, CDR2 SVGEGT. In DNA, the CDR3 is TGTGCCAGCAGTTACCCCGGGGTCGGGACCCAGTACTTC. This encodes CASSYPGVGTQYF.

CDR3 coding DNA: TGTGCGGCAGGGGGGAACTATGGCTACACCTTC. Amino acid sequence: CAAGGNYGYTF. J is TRBJ1-2 and V is TRBV7-8, with 7 bases that match TRBD1. Germline CDR1 and CDR2: SGHVS and FQNEAQ. The CDR3 is 11 residues long.

This clone was recorded a few times. The chain couples TRBV18 to TRBJ1-1, with 7 bases that match TRBD1. Unmatched junction bases numbered 6, after V lost 4 bases and J lost 4 bases. The germline V gene has CDR1 KGHSH and CDR2 LQKENI. The CDR3 totals 14 residues. CDR3 region: CASSQGARGTEAFF. CDR3 DNA sequence: TGTGCCAGCTCACAGGGGGCGCGGGGCACTGAAGCTTTCTTT.

The chain's CDR3 is CASSENGFSNQPQHF. The CDR3 DNA sequence: TGTGCCAGCAGTGAAAACGGGTTCAGCAATCAGCCCCAGCATTTT. The rearrangement links TRBV2 to TRBJ1-5; no firm D call. V lost 2 bases and J lost 1, with 9 bases in between. This CDR3 has 15 residues. Germline assignment: CDR1 SNHLY and CDR2 FYNNEI.

The CDR3 bases are TGCGCCAGCAGCTTGGCCTCGGAGACAGATACGCAGTATTTT. It translates to CASSLASETDTQYF. This rearrangement joins TRBV5-1 to TRBJ2-3; D gene unclear. Trimming removed 0 bases from V and 3 bases from J, with 8 bases in between. Germline CDR1 reads SGHRS; CDR2 reads YFSETQ. The CDR3 covers 14 residues.

The chain couples TRBV5-6 to TRBJ1-3; D gene unclear. Looked up from germline, CDR1 is SGHDT and CDR2 is YYEEEE. This CDR3 is built from 15 residues. V was cut by 0 bases and J by 4 bases, with 11 bases left in between. The CDR3 bases are TGTGCCAGCAGCTTGGGTTCTTTTCTAGGAAACACCATATATTTT. Protein sequence: CASSLGSFLGNTIYF. The variable domain in full, with the rest retrieved from reference TRBV5-6 and TRBJ1-3, is DAGVTQSPTHLIKTRGQQVTLRCSPKSGHDTVSWYQQALGQGPQFIFQYYEEEERQRGNFPDRFSGHQFPNYSSELNVNALLLGDSALYLCASSLGSFLGNTIYFGEGSWLTVV.

This clone was seen a single time. The V and J genes are TRBV24-1 and TRBJ2-3, with 11 bases identical to TRBD1. Germline values: CDR1 KGHDR, CDR2 SFDVKD. The V segment lost 1 base and the J segment 5 bases; nucleotides outside the gene matches: 16. This CDR3 is built from 20 residues. CDR3 amino acids: CATSDFRTGGKPHGVDTQYF. CDR3 coding DNA: TGTGCCACCAGTGATTTCAGGACAGGGGGCAAGCCCCATGGGGTAGATACGCAGTATTTT.

The chain combines TRBV5-4 with TRBJ2-2; perhaps TRBD1 as D (6 bases). This CDR3 has 15 residues. V lost 1 base and J lost 3, with 10 bases in between. CDR1 and CDR2 from the germline V gene are SGHNT and YYREEE (reference sequence). The CDR3 loop reads CASSLQGRDTGELFF. As DNA, the CDR3 is TGTGCCAGCAGCTTGCAGGGGCGCGACACCGGGGAGCTGTTTTTT.

This chain links TRBV4-1 with TRBJ2-3; TRBD1 might be the D (5 bases). V lost 3 bases and J 6 bases, leaving 13 bases between the germline ends. This CDR3 comprises 14 residues. The germline V gene has CDR1 MGHRA and CDR2 YSYEKL. CDR3 loop: CASSQFDSGDTQYF. CDR3 bases: TGCGCCAGCAGCCAGTTTGACTCAGGGGATACGCAGTATTTT.

This chain uses TRBV30 with TRBJ1-1; possibly TRBD1 for D (6 bases). CDR1 and CDR2 from the germline V gene are GTSNPN and SVGIG (reference sequence). Trimming took 4 bases from V and 6 from J, leaving 9 bases between them. There are 11 residues in the CDR3. CDR3 residues: CAWISGAEAFF. The CDR3 nucleotides read TGTGCCTGGATTTCAGGGGCTGAAGCTTTCTTT.

The chain joins TRBV2 to TRBJ1-5; 10 bases line up with TRBD1. Germline V gene sequence: CDR1 SNHLY, CDR2 FYNNEI. The CDR3 extends over 15 amino acids. V lost 6 bases and J lost 6; bases outside the gene matches: 8. The CDR3 DNA reads TGTGCCAGCAGCCGGGGACAGGGGCTTGGTCAGCCCCAGCATTTT. Translating gives CASSRGQGLGQPQHF.

To note about this clone: The sample holds other DNA sequences that translate to the same CDR3. This chain links TRBV5-1 with TRBJ1-1; tentative D call: TRBD1 (5 bases). V gave up 4 bases and J gave up 1 base, with 8 bases separating them. This CDR3 has 13 residues. Germline CDR1 SGHRS, CDR2 YFSETQ. The CDR3 bases are TGCGCCAGCAGCCGCGGACAGAACACTGAAGCTTTCTTT. Translation: CASSRGQNTEAFF.

The count of this clone is one. This chain joins TRBV18 and TRBJ2-3; TRBD1 might be the D (5 bases). The CDR3 contains 15 residues. Germline V gene data show CDR1 as KGHSH and CDR2 as LQKENI. Trimming cost V 3 bases and J 2 bases, with 12 bases left between them. The CDR3 DNA sequence: TGTGCCAGCTCACCCGACAGCCCAATCACAGATACGCAGTATTTT. Translated, it gives CASSPDSPITDTQYF. The variable domain in full, completed from reference TRBV18 and TRBJ2-3, reads NAGVMQNPRHLVRRRGQEARLRCSPMKGHSHVYWYRQLPEEGLKFMVYLQKENIIDESGMPKERFSAEFPKEGPSILRIQQVVRGDSAAYFCASSPDSPITDTQYFGPGTRLTVL.

The chain employs TRBV2 and TRBJ1-2; D may be TRBD1 (6 bases). V lost 5 bases and J 8 bases, leaving 18 bases between the germline ends. Germline V gene lookup returns CDR1 SNHLY and CDR2 FYNNEI. The CDR3 loop spans 14 amino acids. CDR3 loop: CASSMQGSLRGYTF. For the CDR3, the DNA is TGTGCCAGCAGTATGCAGGGGAGTTTGAGGGGCTACACCTTC.

The genes are TRBV6-1 and TRBJ1-1, with D perhaps TRBD1 (6 bases). Between the trimmed V and J ends, which lost 3 bases and 8 bases, there was a span of 16 bases. Germline assignment: CDR1 MNHNS and CDR2 SASEGT. CDR3 length: 14 amino acids. DNA of the CDR3: TGTGCCAGCAGTGAGACAGGTTTTGTCTCGGAAGCTTTCTTT. Translation gives CASSETGFVSEAFF.

The CDR3 reads CASSPRSETQYF. CDR3 DNA sequence: TGTGCCAGCAGCCCGCGTTCGGAGACCCAGTACTTC. The genes are TRBV9 and TRBJ2-5, with unresolved D. V was shortened by 4 bases and J by 5 bases, with 9 bases between the two germline ends. Germline CDR1 reads SGDLS; CDR2 reads YYNGEE. The CDR3 is 12 residues long.

The rearrangement links TRBV6-5 to TRBJ1-1; D possibly corresponds to TRBD1 (5 bases). Germline V gives CDR1 MNHEY, CDR2 SVGAGI. The CDR3 totals 15 residues. Trimming stripped 0 bases from V and 3 bases from J, with 11 bases between. The CDR3 DNA sequence: TGTGCCAGCAGTTACTCGCGGGGGTTGGACACTGAAGCTTTCTTT. It is translated as CASSYSRGLDTEAFF.

The chain couples TRBV5-5 to TRBJ1-2; no clear D. Germline CDR1 and CDR2: SGHKS and YYEKEE (reference sequence). Trimming pared 0 bases from V and 2 bases from J, leaving 5 bases between. The CDR3 is 13 residues long. CDR3 sequence reads: CASSLGLNYGYTF. The CDR3 nucleotides read TGTGCCAGCAGCTTGGGACTGAACTATGGCTACACCTTC.